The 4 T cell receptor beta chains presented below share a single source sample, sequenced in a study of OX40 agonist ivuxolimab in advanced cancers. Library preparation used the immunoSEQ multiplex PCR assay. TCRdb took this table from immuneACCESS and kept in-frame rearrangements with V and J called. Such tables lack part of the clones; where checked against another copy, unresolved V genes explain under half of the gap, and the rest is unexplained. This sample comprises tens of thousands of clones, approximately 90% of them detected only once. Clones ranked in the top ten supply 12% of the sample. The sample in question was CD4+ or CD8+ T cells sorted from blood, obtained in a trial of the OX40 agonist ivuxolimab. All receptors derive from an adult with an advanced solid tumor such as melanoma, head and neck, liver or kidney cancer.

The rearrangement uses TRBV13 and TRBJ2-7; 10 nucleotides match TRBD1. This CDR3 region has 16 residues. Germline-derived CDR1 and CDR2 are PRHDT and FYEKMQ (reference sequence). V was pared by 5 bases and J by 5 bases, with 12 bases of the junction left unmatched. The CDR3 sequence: CASSPTSDRGLDEQYF. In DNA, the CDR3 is TGTGCCAGCAGCCCGACCTCTGACAGGGGGCTCGACGAGCAGTACTTC.

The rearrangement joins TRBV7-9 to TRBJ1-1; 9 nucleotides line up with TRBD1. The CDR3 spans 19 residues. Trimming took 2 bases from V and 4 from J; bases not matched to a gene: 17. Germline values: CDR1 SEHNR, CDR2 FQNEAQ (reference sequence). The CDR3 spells CASSLLGSRGTGQRTEAFF. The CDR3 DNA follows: TGTGCCAGCAGCTTACTGGGATCCCGTGGGACAGGGCAGCGCACTGAAGCTTTCTTT.

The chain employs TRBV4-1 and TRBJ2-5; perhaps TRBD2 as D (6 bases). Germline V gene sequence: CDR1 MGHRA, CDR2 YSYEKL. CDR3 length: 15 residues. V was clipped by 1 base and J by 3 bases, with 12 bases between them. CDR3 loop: CASSQVWGEEETQYF. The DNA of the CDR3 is TGCGCCAGCAGCCAAGTTTGGGGGGAAGAAGAGACCCAGTACTTC.

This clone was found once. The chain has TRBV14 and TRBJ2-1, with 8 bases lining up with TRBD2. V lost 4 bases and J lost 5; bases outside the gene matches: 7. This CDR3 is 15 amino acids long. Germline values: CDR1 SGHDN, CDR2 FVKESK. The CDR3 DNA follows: TGTGCCAGCAGCCCCCGGCCGGGGGGGAACAATGAGCAGTTCTTC. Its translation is CASSPRPGGNNEQFF.